Presented here are 21 T cell receptor beta chains from one specimen sequenced in a study of graft-versus-host responses after intestinal transplantation. Antigen specificity for these receptors is unknown. Sequencing used immunoSEQ multiplex PCR; TCRdb keeps in-frame clones, though not all of them. Seen here are over 100,000 clones, 85% to 95% observed once, and the top ten hold roughly 0.24%. The sequences come from unstimulated CD4+ T cells sorted from spleen or lymph node cells, collected before transplant. All receptors derive from a human donor who was the organ donor for an intestinal transplant.

The rearrangement joins TRBV6-5 to TRBJ2-1; no definite D call. The length of the CDR3 is 11 residues. V lost 5 bases and J 7 bases, leaving 6 bases between the germline ends. Germline CDR1 is MNHEY and CDR2 is SVGAGI. CDR3 sequence: CASSRANEQFF. CDR3 sequence (DNA): TGTGCCAGCAGTCGAGCAAATGAGCAGTTCTTC.

The V and J genes are TRBV11-2 and TRBJ1-1, with 8 bases lining up with TRBD1. CDR3 length: 17 residues. The J segment lost 0 bases and the V segment lost 5 bases, leaving 11 bases of the junction unmatched. Germline V lookup: CDR1 SGHAT, CDR2 FQNNGV. The CDR3 loop is CASSRHRTGSVNTEAFF. The CDR3 DNA reads as TGTGCCAGCAGCCGCCACCGGACAGGGAGCGTGAACACTGAAGCTTTCTTT.

The chain joins TRBV6-5 to TRBJ1-3; D uncertain. The CDR3 spans 14 residues. From germline, CDR1 is MNHEY and CDR2 SVGAGI. Trimming left V 5 bases short and J 4 bases short, with 12 bases between. The CDR3 DNA reads TGTGCCAGCAGTGCGGCGGGGTTCGGAAACACCATATATTTT. This encodes CASSAAGFGNTIYF.

This clone was counted a single time. The chain has TRBV29-1 and TRBJ2-1, with D perhaps TRBD1 (7 bases). This CDR3 comprises 14 residues. Per the germline V gene, CDR1 is SQVTM and CDR2 is ANQGSEA. Trimming shortened V by 4 bases and J by 3 bases, and 13 bases separated the two germline ends. The CDR3 loop reads CSVGGDSGYNEQFF. The CDR3 nucleotides read TGCAGCGTTGGGGGGGACAGTGGCTACAATGAGCAGTTCTTC.

This clone occurred a few times. This rearrangement joins TRBV10-3 to TRBJ1-5; 7 nucleotides align to TRBD1. The CDR3 covers 13 residues. The germline V gene has CDR1 ENHRY and CDR2 SYGVKD. V lost 2 bases, J lost 5 bases, and 0 bases stayed unmatched. The CDR3 DNA sequence: TGTGCCATCAGTGAGACAGGGGATCAGCCCCAGCATTTT. This sequence encodes CAISETGDQPQHF.

The chain links TRBV4-3 to TRBJ2-2, with 14 positions matching TRBD2. The CDR3 consists of 18 residues. CDR1 and CDR2 from the germline V gene are LGHNA and YSLEER. V dropped 2 bases and J dropped 6; count of bases not matched to a gene: 8. In DNA form, the CDR3 reads TGCGCCAGCAGCCAATTAACGGGGACTAGCGGGAGTTCCGGGGAGCTGTTTTTT. Translated, it gives CASSQLTGTSGSSGELFF.

The chain employs TRBV5-1 and TRBJ2-3; 7 bases align to TRBD1. The CDR3 runs to 15 residues. J lost 6 bases, V lost 2 bases, and 9 bases had no gene match. In germline, CDR1 is SGHRS, CDR2 YFSETQ. The CDR3 spells CASSFRVTGADTQYF. Written as DNA, the CDR3 is TGCGCCAGCAGCTTCCGGGTAACAGGGGCGGATACGCAGTATTTT.

This rearrangement joins TRBV5-4 to TRBJ2-4; 9 nucleotides line up with TRBD1. CDR3 size: 18 residues. Per germline, CDR1 SGHNT and CDR2 YYREEE (reference sequence). With V trimmed by 0 bases and J by 1 base, 8 bases remained unmatched. The CDR3 here is CASSLDRGRPEAKNIQYF. The CDR3 bases are TGTGCCAGCAGCTTGGACAGGGGGCGCCCCGAGGCCAAAAACATTCAGTACTTC.

The rearrangement links TRBV5-4 to TRBJ2-3; D may correspond to TRBD1 or TRBD2 (5 bases each). Germline CDR1 is SGHNT and CDR2 is YYREEE (reference sequence). The CDR3 spans 14 residues. V was trimmed by 0 bases and J by 2 bases, leaving 7 bases between them. The CDR3 nucleotides are TGTGCCAGCAGCTTGGTGGGGGTCACAGATACGCAGTATTTT. Amino acids: CASSLVGVTDTQYF.

V gene TRBV19 combines with J gene TRBJ1-1, with D possibly being TRBD1 (6 bases). The V gene lost 8 bases and the J gene lost 0 bases, with 19 bases spanning the gap. The CDR3 has 16 residues. Germline CDR1 reads LNHDA; CDR2 reads SQIVND (reference sequence). CDR3 sequence: CASRSPGANMNTEAFF. Here the CDR3 DNA reads TGTGCCAGTCGATCGCCGGGGGCCAACATGAACACTGAAGCTTTCTTT.

The rearrangement links TRBV6-1 to TRBJ1-1, with 7 positions matching TRBD1. The CDR3 is 13 residues long. Trimming cost V 5 bases and J 11 bases; bases outside gene matches: 11. Germline CDR1 is MNHNS and CDR2 is SASEGT. CDR3 in amino acids: CASSTDRPSAAFF. As DNA, the CDR3 is TGTGCCAGCAGTACGGACAGGCCCAGCGCTGCTTTCTTT.

The chain recombines TRBV5-1 with TRBJ2-3; unclear D gene. This CDR3 has 16 residues. Germline loops: CDR1 SGHRS, CDR2 YFSETQ. V lost 4 bases, J lost 3 bases, and 18 bases lay in between. The DNA of the CDR3 is TGCGCCAGCAGCAAACAACTAACTAAAATGACAGATACGCAGTATTTT. Translated, it gives CASSKQLTKMTDTQYF.

This sequence joins TRBV4-1 and TRBJ1-5; D might be TRBD1 (6 bases). The CDR3 spans 16 residues. Trimming cost V 0 bases and J 1 base, with 10 bases left between them. Germline values: CDR1 MGHRA, CDR2 YSYEKL. The CDR3 DNA sequence: TGCGCCAGCAGCCAAGACCTACAGGGCAGCAATCAGCCCCAGCATTTT. Protein: CASSQDLQGSNQPQHF.

The V and J genes are TRBV6-5 and TRBJ1-2, with no clear D. V dropped 5 bases and J dropped 0 bases, with 7 bases sitting between them. Germline values: CDR1 MNHEY, CDR2 SVGAGI. CDR3 size: 13 residues. The CDR3 region has the DNA TGTGCCAGCAGTGAAGGGACTAACTATGGCTACACCTTC. Translated: CASSEGTNYGYTF.

The chain joins TRBV28 to TRBJ1-5, with 8 bases identical to TRBD1. CDR1 and CDR2 (germline): MDHEN, SYDVKM. This CDR3 region has 16 residues. Trimming removed 5 bases from V and 3 bases from J; junction bases left unmatched: 9. The CDR3 sequence is CASSLRTGHTNQPQHF. DNA for the CDR3: TGTGCCAGCAGTCTCCGGACAGGGCATACCAATCAGCCCCAGCATTTT.

The CDR3 here is CASSEGTRGSYEQYF. In DNA, the CDR3 is TGTGCCAGCAGTGAGGGGACAAGAGGGTCCTACGAGCAGTACTTC. The chain recombines TRBV2 with TRBJ2-7; weak D call: TRBD1 (6 bases). V lost 3 bases to trimming and J lost 1 base, with 13 bases between them. CDR3 length: 15 residues. CDR1 SNHLY and CDR2 FYNNEI come from the germline V gene.

The CDR3 spells CASTQTRKETQYF. The CDR3, as DNA: TGTGCCAGCACCCAAACTAGAAAAGAGACCCAGTACTTC. The chain recombines TRBV6-6 with TRBJ2-5, with a weak D call TRBD2 (5 bases). This CDR3 has 13 residues. Trimming removed 7 bases from V and 3 bases from J, with 12 bases in between. Looked up from germline, CDR1 is MNHNY and CDR2 is SVGAGI (reference sequence).

The chain carries TRBV7-2 and TRBJ2-1; 8 bases match TRBD2. This CDR3 has 17 amino acids. The trim removed 1 base at V and 4 bases at J, leaving 9 bases unmatched. Germline CDR1 SGHTA, CDR2 FQGNSA. The CDR3 here is CASSLGGAGGTYNEQFF. The CDR3 DNA reads as TGTGCCAGCAGCTTAGGGGGTGCGGGAGGTACTTACAATGAGCAGTTCTTC. The full variable domain, in which reference TRBV7-2 and TRBJ2-1 provide the parts outside the CDR3, is GAGVSQSPSNKVTEKGKDVELRCDPISGHTALYWYRQSLGQGLEFLIYFQGNSAPDKSGLPSDRFSAERTGGSVSTLTIQRTQQEDSAVYLCASSLGGAGGTYNEQFFGPGTRLTVL.

The chain recombines TRBV2 with TRBJ2-5, with 7 bases lining up with TRBD1. Germline CDR1 and CDR2: SNHLY and FYNNEI. The V gene end was trimmed by 4 bases and the J gene end by 3 bases; junction bases not matched to a gene: 8. This CDR3 comprises 15 residues. The CDR3 reads CASSALRGQEETQYF. The CDR3 region has the DNA TGTGCCAGCAGTGCCCTCCGAGGACAGGAAGAGACCCAGTACTTC.

This rearrangement joins TRBV7-6 to TRBJ2-5; no reliable D call. CDR1 SGHVS and CDR2 FNYEAQ come from the germline V gene. V lost 1 base to trimming and J lost 4 bases, with 16 bases between them. The CDR3 covers 16 residues. This CDR3 is CASSLDLLRAGETQYF. For the CDR3, the DNA is TGTGCCAGCAGCTTAGACCTTTTAAGGGCCGGAGAGACCCAGTACTTC.

The CDR3, as DNA: TGTGCCTGGAGGGGGGCTGGAGAGACCCAGTACTTC. Translation gives CAWRGAGETQYF. J is TRBJ2-5 and V is TRBV30, with a possible D match to TRBD1 (6 bases). CDR1 is GTSNPN, CDR2 SVGIG, per germline (reference sequence). CDR3 length: 12 amino acids. The V and J ends lost 3 bases and 4 bases respectively, with 9 bases between them.